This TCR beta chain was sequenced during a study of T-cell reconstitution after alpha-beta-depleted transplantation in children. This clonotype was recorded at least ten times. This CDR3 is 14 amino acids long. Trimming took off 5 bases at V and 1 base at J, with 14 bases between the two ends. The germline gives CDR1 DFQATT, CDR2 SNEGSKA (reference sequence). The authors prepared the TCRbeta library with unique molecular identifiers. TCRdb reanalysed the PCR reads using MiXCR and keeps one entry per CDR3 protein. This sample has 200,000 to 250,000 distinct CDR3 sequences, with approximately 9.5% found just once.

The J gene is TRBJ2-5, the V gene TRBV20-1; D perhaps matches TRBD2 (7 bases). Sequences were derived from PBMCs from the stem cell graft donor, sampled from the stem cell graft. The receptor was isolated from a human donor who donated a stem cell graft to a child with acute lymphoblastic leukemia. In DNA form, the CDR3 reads TGCAGTGCTCGGGAAGGGGGGGGCCAAGAGACCCAGTACTTC. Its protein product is CSAREGGGQETQYF.